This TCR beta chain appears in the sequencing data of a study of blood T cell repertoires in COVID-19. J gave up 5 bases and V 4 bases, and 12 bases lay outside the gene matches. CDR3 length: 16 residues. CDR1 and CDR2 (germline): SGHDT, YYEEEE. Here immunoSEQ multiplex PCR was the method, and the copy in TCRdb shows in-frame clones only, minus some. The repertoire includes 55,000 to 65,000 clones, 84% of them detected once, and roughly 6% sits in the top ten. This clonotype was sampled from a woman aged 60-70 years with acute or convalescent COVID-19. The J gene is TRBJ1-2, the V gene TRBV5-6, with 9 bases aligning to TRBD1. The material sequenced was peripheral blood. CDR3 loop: CASSPNRDRAFYGYTF. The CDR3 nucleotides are TGTGCCAGCAGCCCTAACCGGGACAGGGCCTTTTATGGCTACACCTTC.